This passage covers 17 T cell receptor beta chains from one sample sequenced in a study of CD8 T cells in Susac syndrome. Random hexamers were used to reverse transcribe the RNA input (0.5 to 1 ug). TCRdb itself ran the immunoSEQ multiplex PCR reads through MiXCR, one entry per CDR3 protein. The sample lists a few hundred thousand distinct CDR3 sequences, approximately 85% occurring once. Sequencing was carried out using CD8+ T cells from PBMCs. The receptors originated from a human donor with multiple sclerosis.

The chain couples TRBV6-1 to TRBJ1-2; 7 nucleotides align to TRBD1. V shed 7 bases, J shed 8 bases, and the junction held 10 bases outside the gene matches. In germline, CDR1 is MNHNS, CDR2 SASEGT. This CDR3 is 13 amino acids long. CDR3 sequence: CASNMTGCEGYTF. CDR3 nucleotides: TGTGCCAGCAATATGACAGGGTGTGAAGGCTACACCTTC.

The chain has TRBV29-1 and TRBJ2-7; 7 bases are a match to TRBD1. The germline V gene has CDR1 SQVTM and CDR2 ANQGSEA. The V segment lost 4 bases and the J segment 3 bases; nucleotides outside the gene matches: 9. This CDR3 is built from 14 residues. In DNA, the CDR3 is TGCAGCGTTGCAAGAGAGAACAGGGGCTACGAGCAGTACTTC. Its protein product is CSVARENRGYEQYF.

V gene TRBV28 combines with J gene TRBJ2-1; 8 positions agree with TRBD1. The CDR3 contains 15 residues. The V gene's germline CDR1 is MDHEN and CDR2 SYDVKM. J lost 8 bases, V lost 7 bases, and 13 bases had no gene match. CDR3 DNA sequence: TGTGCCAGCACCTCCCCCGACAGGGGAGTCTATGAGCAGTTCTTC. It codes for CASTSPDRGVYEQFF.

The chain is built from TRBV27 and TRBJ2-7; no definite D call. Trimming took 5 bases from V and 7 from J, leaving 15 bases between them. The CDR3 totals 13 residues. Germline V lookup: CDR1 MNHEY, CDR2 SMNVEV (reference sequence). CDR3 loop: CASSVGPKGEQYF. CDR3 nucleotides: TGTGCCAGCAGTGTGGGCCCAAAAGGGGAGCAGTACTTC.

This clonotype is a singleton in its sample. This chain uses TRBV13 with TRBJ2-5, with TRBD2 matching over 11 bases. Germline assignment: CDR1 PRHDT and CDR2 FYEKMQ (reference sequence). The CDR3 is 17 amino acids. The V gene end was trimmed by 4 bases and the J gene end by 2 bases; junction bases not matched to a gene: 9. CDR3 sequence: CASSSTPGLAEQETQYF. The CDR3 DNA reads as TGTGCCAGCAGCTCCACCCCGGGACTAGCGGAACAAGAGACCCAGTACTTC.

This clonotype was recorded only once. The DNA of the CDR3 is TGCGCCAGCAGCCAAGATCCGGCGGGAGGGTACAATGAGCAGTTCTTC. Translating gives CASSQDPAGGYNEQFF. This chain uses TRBV4-1 with TRBJ2-1, with TRBD2 identical over 9 bases. The CDR3 consists of 16 residues. The V segment lost 0 bases and the J segment 4 bases; nucleotides outside the gene matches: 4. Germline CDR1 MGHRA, CDR2 YSYEKL.

V is TRBV6-5 and J is TRBJ1-1; 8 nucleotides match TRBD1. Germline loops: CDR1 MNHEY, CDR2 SVGAGI. This CDR3 comprises 15 residues. V was clipped by 4 bases and J by 1 base; unmatched bases: 5. The CDR3 region is CASSSPDRANTEAFF. Here the CDR3 DNA reads TGTGCCAGCAGTTCTCCGGACAGGGCGAACACTGAAGCTTTCTTT.

V usage is TRBV7-9 and J usage is TRBJ1-5; TRBD1 matches at 7 bases. V lost 5 bases and J lost 1; bases outside the gene matches: 2. Per germline, CDR1 SEHNR and CDR2 FQNEAQ (reference sequence). The CDR3 runs 14 residues. In DNA form, the CDR3 reads TGTGCCAGCAGCGTGGGACAGAGCAATCAGCCCCAGCATTTT. Translated: CASSVGQSNQPQHF.

This chain joins TRBV6-1 and TRBJ2-3; the D is unclear. The CDR3 runs 16 residues. The ends were cut back, 5 bases at V and 1 base at J, with 16 bases in the middle. CDR1 MNHNS and CDR2 SASEGT come from the germline V gene. CDR3 loop: CASSPSSFSGTDTQYF. The CDR3 DNA follows: TGTGCCAGCAGTCCCTCCTCCTTCTCTGGCACAGATACGCAGTATTTT.

This clonotype appeared a single time. This rearrangement joins TRBV27 to TRBJ2-6; 7 positions match TRBD2. This CDR3 is 17 amino acids long. Germline lookup yields CDR1 MNHEY and CDR2 SMNVEV (reference sequence). Germline trimming cut 8 bases from V and 0 bases from J; bases unmatched to any gene: 10. Written as DNA, the CDR3 is TGTGCCAGCTCAAACCTAGCGGCAATCTCTGGGGCCAACGTCCTGACTTTC. Amino acids: CASSNLAAISGANVLTF. Complete variable domain (other parts from reference TRBV27 and TRBJ2-6): EAQVTQNPRYLITVTGKKLTVTCSQNMNHEYMSWYRQDPGLGLRQIYYSMNVEVTDKGDVPEGYKVSRKEKRNFPLILESPSPNQTSLYFCASSNLAAISGANVLTFGAGSRLTVL.

V is TRBV7-9 and J is TRBJ2-7, with TRBD1 matching over 8 bases. Germline CDR1 is SEHNR and CDR2 is FQNEAQ (reference sequence). With 3 bases clipped from V and 2 bases from J, the junction kept 15 bases outside the gene matches. The CDR3 is made up of 18 amino acids. The CDR3: CASSLGPGQETVPYEQYF. The CDR3 DNA reads TGTGCCAGCAGCTTGGGACCGGGACAGGAAACTGTCCCCTACGAGCAGTACTTC.

V gene TRBV11-2 combines with J gene TRBJ2-5, with 11 bases identical to TRBD2. V gave up 4 bases and J gave up 0 bases; unmatched junction bases: 7. From germline, CDR1 is SGHAT and CDR2 FQNNGV. CDR3 length: 17 amino acids. The CDR3 region is CASSSGTSGYHQETQYF. The CDR3 nucleotides read TGTGCCAGCAGCTCCGGGACTAGCGGATACCACCAAGAGACCCAGTACTTC.

Only a few counts were recorded for this clonotype. The rearrangement links TRBV7-9 to TRBJ2-3; D is possibly TRBD2 (5 bases). The germline V gene encodes CDR1 SEHNR and CDR2 FQNEAQ (reference sequence). The CDR3 covers 15 residues. V gave up 5 bases and J gave up 0 bases, with 12 bases separating them. The CDR3 DNA is TGTGCCAGCAGCCCCCCGGGGATCAGCACAGATACGCAGTATTTT. Encoded protein: CASSPPGISTDTQYF. The full variable domain, in which reference TRBV7-9 and TRBJ2-3 provide the parts outside the CDR3, is DTGVSQNPRHKITKRGQNVTFRCDPISEHNRLYWYRQTLGQGPEFLTYFQNEAQLEKSRLLSDRFSAERPKGSFSTLEIQRTEQGDSAMYLCASSPPGISTDTQYFGPGTRLTVL.

CDR3: CASSAEDLDYEQYF. The CDR3 DNA follows: TGTGCCAGCAGCGCAGAGGACCTGGACTACGAGCAGTACTTC. The chain joins TRBV11-3 to TRBJ2-7; unclear D gene. This CDR3 has 14 amino acids. Trimming removed 5 bases from V and 3 bases from J, with 14 bases in between. Germline loops: CDR1 SGHNT, CDR2 YENEEA.

This clonotype was seen only once. The gene calls are TRBV20-1 and TRBJ2-7, with a weak D call TRBD2 (6 bases). The V end was cut by 0 bases, the J end by 6 bases, with 18 bases between. Looked up from germline, CDR1 is DFQATT and CDR2 is SNEGSKA (reference sequence). The CDR3 runs to 15 residues. The CDR3, as DNA: TGCAGTGCTAGAGATCAAATCGGCCCCGGGGGCGAGCAGTACTTC. Encoded protein: CSARDQIGPGGEQYF.

This sequence joins TRBV29-1 and TRBJ2-3; 10 bases fit TRBD2. The germline V gene has CDR1 SQVTM and CDR2 ANQGSEA. The CDR3 length is 14 residues. Losses at the gene ends were 3 bases for V and 2 bases for J; bases not matched to a gene: 2. The CDR3 DNA reads as TGCAGCGTTGAGGGACTAGCGCACACAGATACGCAGTATTTT. Its protein product is CSVEGLAHTDTQYF.

Only one count was recorded for this clonotype. The chain carries TRBV15 and TRBJ1-2; 7 bases agree with TRBD1. Germline CDR1 reads LNHNV; CDR2 reads YYDKDF (reference sequence). CDR3 size: 15 residues. V dropped 6 bases and J dropped 3; count of bases not matched to a gene: 10. The CDR3 reads CATSISTGLDYGYTF. CDR3 nucleotides: TGTGCCACCAGTATTTCGACAGGGCTCGACTATGGCTACACCTTC. The full variable domain, in which reference TRBV15 and TRBJ1-2 provide the parts outside the CDR3, is DAMVIQNPRYQVTQFGKPVTLSCSQTLNHNVMYWYQQKSSQAPKLLFHYYDKDFNNEADTPDNFQSRRPNTSFCFLDIRSPGLGDTAMYLCATSISTGLDYGYTFGSGTRLTVV.